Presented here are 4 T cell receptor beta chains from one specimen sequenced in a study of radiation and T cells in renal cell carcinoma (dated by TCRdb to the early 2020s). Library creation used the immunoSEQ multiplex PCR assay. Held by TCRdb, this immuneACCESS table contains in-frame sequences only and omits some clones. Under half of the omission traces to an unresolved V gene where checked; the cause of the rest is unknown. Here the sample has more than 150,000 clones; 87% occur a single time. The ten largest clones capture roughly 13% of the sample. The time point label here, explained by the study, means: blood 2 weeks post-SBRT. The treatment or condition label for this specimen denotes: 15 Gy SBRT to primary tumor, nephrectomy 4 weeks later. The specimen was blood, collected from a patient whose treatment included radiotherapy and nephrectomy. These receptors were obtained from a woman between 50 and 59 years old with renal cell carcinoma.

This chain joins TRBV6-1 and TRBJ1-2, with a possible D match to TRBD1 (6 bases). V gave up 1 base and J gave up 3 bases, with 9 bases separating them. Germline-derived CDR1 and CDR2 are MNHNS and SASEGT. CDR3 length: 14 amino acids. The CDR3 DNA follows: TGTGCCAGCAGTGAAGGGCAGGGGTACTATGGCTACACCTTC. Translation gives CASSEGQGYYGYTF.

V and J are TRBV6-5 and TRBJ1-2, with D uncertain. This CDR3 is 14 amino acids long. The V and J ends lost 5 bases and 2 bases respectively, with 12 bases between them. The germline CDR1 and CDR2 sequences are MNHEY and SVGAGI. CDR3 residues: CASSRMGGNYGYTF. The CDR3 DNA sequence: TGTGCCAGCAGTCGGATGGGAGGGAACTATGGCTACACCTTC.

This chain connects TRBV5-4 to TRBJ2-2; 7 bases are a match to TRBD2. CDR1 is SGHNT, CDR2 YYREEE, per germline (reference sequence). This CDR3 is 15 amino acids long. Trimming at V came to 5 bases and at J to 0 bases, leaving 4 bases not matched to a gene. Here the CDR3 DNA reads TGTGCCAGCAGTCGGGACTATTCGAACACCGGGGAGCTGTTTTTT. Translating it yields CASSRDYSNTGELFF. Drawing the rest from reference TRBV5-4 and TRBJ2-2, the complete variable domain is ETGVTQSPTHLIKTRGQQVTLRCSSQSGHNTVSWYQQALGQGPQFIFQYYREEENGRGNFPPRFSGLQFPNYSSELNVNALELDDSALYLCASSRDYSNTGELFFGEGSRLTVL.

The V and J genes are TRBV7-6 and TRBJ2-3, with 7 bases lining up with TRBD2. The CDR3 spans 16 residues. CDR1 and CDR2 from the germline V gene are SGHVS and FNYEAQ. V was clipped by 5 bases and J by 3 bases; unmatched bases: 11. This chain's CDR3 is CASSPRGGVVTDTQYF. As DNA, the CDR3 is TGTGCCAGCAGCCCTAGGGGAGGGGTTGTGACAGATACGCAGTATTTT.